The 9 T cell receptor beta chains below come from one sample, sequenced in a study of cytomegalovirus exposure and HLA in healthy donors. Vbeta (60) and Jbeta (13) primers were used in the PCR. TCRdb keeps only in-frame clones here, not all; method: immunoSEQ multiplex PCR. Of 55,000 to 70,000 clones in the sample, roughly 68% were seen once. The sequenced sample was PBMCs. These receptors were obtained from a woman aged 55-75 years in good health and CMV-seropositive.

This clone was observed a handful of times. The chain carries TRBV2 and TRBJ2-7, with a tentative D call TRBD2 (6 bases). The CDR3 loop spans 15 amino acids. Germline CDR1 reads SNHLY; CDR2 reads FYNNEI. The germline V and J ends were trimmed by 0 bases and 8 bases, with 17 bases remaining between them. The CDR3 loop is CASSEAVRTKVKQYF. Written as DNA, the CDR3 is TGTGCCAGCAGTGAAGCGGTGCGGACTAAGGTAAAGCAGTACTTC.

The DNA of the CDR3 is TGTGCCAGTAGTATACTCGGAGTCAATCAGCCCCAGCATTTT. This gives the protein CASSILGVNQPQHF. The gene calls are TRBV19 and TRBJ1-5, with unresolved D. The CDR3 is 14 amino acids. Germline V gene data show CDR1 as LNHDA and CDR2 as SQIVND (reference sequence). Trimming took off 2 bases at V and 3 bases at J, with 8 bases between the two ends.

This chain connects TRBV7-2 to TRBJ2-1, with 13 bases identical to TRBD2. Germline-derived CDR1 and CDR2 are SGHTA and FQGNSA. After removal of 5 bases from V and 9 bases from J, the junction contained 13 bases not matched to a gene. This CDR3 is 17 amino acids long. The DNA for the CDR3 is TGTGCCAGCAGCCCGACGTTCGGACTAGCGGGAGATAGTGAGCAGTTCTTC. Translating it yields CASSPTFGLAGDSEQFF.

This clone was detected a few times. The rearrangement links TRBV5-4 to TRBJ1-4; no clear D gene. The CDR3 has 14 amino acids. The ends were cut back, 3 bases at V and 7 bases at J, with 13 bases in the middle. Germline-derived CDR1 and CDR2 are SGHNT and YYREEE (reference sequence). The CDR3 region is CASSSSGSGEKLFF. The CDR3 bases are TGTGCCAGCAGCTCCTCCGGGTCTGGTGAAAAACTGTTTTTT.

There are a few counts of this clone. V and J are TRBV5-1 and TRBJ2-7, with 8 bases lining up with TRBD1. J lost 5 bases, V lost 4 bases, and 8 bases had no gene match. This CDR3 is built from 14 residues. Germline assignment: CDR1 SGHRS and CDR2 YFSETQ. CDR3 DNA: TGCGCCAGCAGCCTAGGACAGGGAAGGGACGAGCAGTACTTC. Translation gives CASSLGQGRDEQYF. Drawing the rest from reference TRBV5-1 and TRBJ2-7, the complete variable domain is KAGVTQTPRYLIKTRGQQVTLSCSPISGHRSVSWYQQTPGQGLQFLFEYFSETQRNKGNFPGRFSGRQFSNSRSEMNVSTLELGDSALYLCASSLGQGRDEQYFGPGTRLTVT.

This clone was detected only a few times. This rearrangement joins TRBV30 to TRBJ1-1, with 10 positions matching TRBD1. This CDR3 has 13 residues. Germline CDR1 GTSNPN, CDR2 SVGIG (reference sequence). The ends lost 5 bases at V and 3 bases at J; junction bases unmatched: 3. Here the CDR3 DNA reads TGTGCCTGGGAGGGACAGGGGTACACTGAAGCTTTCTTT. Translation gives CAWEGQGYTEAFF.

The chain employs TRBV7-2 and TRBJ2-7; 9 nucleotides agree with TRBD1. Germline V gene lookup returns CDR1 SGHTA and CDR2 FQGNSA. The CDR3 length is 14 residues. J lost 5 bases, V lost 4 bases, and 6 bases had no gene match. Written as DNA, the CDR3 is TGTGCCAGCAGCTCCCGGGACAGGGTCAACGAGCAGTACTTC. Its translation: CASSSRDRVNEQYF.

The genes are TRBV4-2 and TRBJ2-7; 7 bases are shared with TRBD2. The germline gives CDR1 LGHNA, CDR2 YNFKEQ. Trimming took 0 bases from V and 6 from J; bases not matched to a gene: 11. The CDR3 is 16 amino acids. In DNA, the CDR3 is TGTGCCAGCAGCCAAGATTTGGGTGGACTAGTCACCGAGCAGTACTTC. Translating gives CASSQDLGGLVTEQYF.

This sequence joins TRBV16 and TRBJ2-7, with 7 bases matching TRBD2. Germline CDR1 is KGHSY and CDR2 is FQNENV. This CDR3 region has 15 residues. J lost 4 bases, V lost 4 bases, and 10 bases had no gene match. CDR3 nucleotides: TGTGCCAGCAGCCCGGGGGGAGGGCGACTGTACGAGCAGTACTTC. Protein product: CASSPGGGRLYEQYF.